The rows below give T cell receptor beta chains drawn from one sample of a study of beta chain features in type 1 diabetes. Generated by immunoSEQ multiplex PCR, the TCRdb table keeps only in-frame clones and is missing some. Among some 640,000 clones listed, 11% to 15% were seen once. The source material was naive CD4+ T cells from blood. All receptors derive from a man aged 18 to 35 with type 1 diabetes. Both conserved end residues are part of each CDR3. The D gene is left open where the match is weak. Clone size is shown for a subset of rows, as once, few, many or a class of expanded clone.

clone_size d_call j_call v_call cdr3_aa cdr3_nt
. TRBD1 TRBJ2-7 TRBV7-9 CASGRQGEQYF TGTGCCAGCGGTAGACAGGGCGAGCAGTACTTC
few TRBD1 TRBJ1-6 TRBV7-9 CASSFEQGARSPLHF TGTGCCAGCAGCTTCGAACAGGGGGCGCGATCACCCCTCCACTTT
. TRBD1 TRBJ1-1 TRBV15 CATSRDRAAGGRKMNTEAFF TGTGCCACCAGCAGAGATCGGGCGGCAGGGGGTAGAAAAATGAACACTGAAGCTTTCTTT
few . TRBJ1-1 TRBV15 CATSRDEAGLLTEAFF TGTGCCACCAGCAGAGATGAGGCGGGGTTACTCACTGAAGCTTTCTTT
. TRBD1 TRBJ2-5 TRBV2 CASSVRTGGETQYF TGTGCCAGCAGTGTCCGGACAGGGGGCGAGACCCAGTACTTC
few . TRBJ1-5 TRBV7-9 CASSVGVRQPQHF TGTGCCAGCAGCGTGGGGGTCCGACAGCCCCAGCATTTT
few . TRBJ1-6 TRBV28 CASSSSSYNSPLHF TGTGCCAGCAGTTCTAGCTCCTATAATTCACCCCTCCACTTT
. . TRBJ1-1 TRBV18 CASSPPGSNTEAFF TGTGCCAGCTCACCACCTGGGTCTAACACTGAAGCTTTCTTT
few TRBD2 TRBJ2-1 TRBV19 CASSIGLAPDKQFF TGTGCCAGTAGTATCGGACTAGCGCCCGATAAGCAGTTCTTC
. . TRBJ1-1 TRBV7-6 CASSPIEGTEAFF TGTGCCAGCAGCCCTATTGAGGGCACTGAAGCTTTCTTT
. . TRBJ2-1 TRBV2 CASSEALKGGNNEQFF TGTGCCAGCAGTGAAGCGTTGAAAGGAGGCAACAATGAGCAGTTCTTC
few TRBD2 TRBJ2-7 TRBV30 CAWTETSAGEQYF TGTGCCTGGACCGAAACTAGCGCGGGCGAGCAGTACTTC
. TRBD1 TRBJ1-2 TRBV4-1 CASSQVGQVMNYGYTF TGCGCCAGCAGCCAAGTAGGACAGGTTATGAACTATGGCTACACCTTC
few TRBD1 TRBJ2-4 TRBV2 CASRARQGVVKNIQYF TGTGCCAGCAGAGCTAGACAGGGGGTTGTCAAAAACATTCAGTACTTC
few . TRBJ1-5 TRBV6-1 CASIVGGSNQPQHF TGTGCCAGCATCGTTGGGGGCAGCAATCAGCCCCAGCATTTT
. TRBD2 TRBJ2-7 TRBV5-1 CASSLGGLATYEQYF TGCGCCAGCAGCTTGGGAGGACTAGCTACCTACGAGCAGTACTTC
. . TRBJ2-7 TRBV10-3 CAISESRREQYF TGTGCCATCAGTGAGTCGAGGCGCGAGCAGTACTTC
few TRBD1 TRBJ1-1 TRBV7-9 CASSSLDRDAFF TGTGCCAGCAGCTCTCTCGACAGGGACGCTTTCTTT
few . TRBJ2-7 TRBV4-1 CASSQGKRLGPSSYEQYF TGCGCCAGCAGCCAAGGGAAAAGACTAGGACCTAGCTCCTACGAGCAGTACTTC
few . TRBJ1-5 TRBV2 CASSADRQGVSQPQHF TGTGCCAGCAGTGCCGACAGGCAGGGCGTAAGTCAGCCCCAGCATTTT
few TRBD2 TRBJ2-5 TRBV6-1 CASSEIWTSVTQYF TGTGCCAGCAGTGAAATTTGGACTAGCGTGACCCAGTACTTC
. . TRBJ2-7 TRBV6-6 CASSYPDRSYEQYF TGTGCCAGCAGTTATCCAGACAGGTCCTACGAGCAGTACTTC
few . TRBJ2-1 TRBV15 CATSPRVSRFGRIYNEQFF TGTGCCACCAGCCCACGTGTTTCAAGGTTTGGGCGGATCTACAATGAGCAGTTCTTC
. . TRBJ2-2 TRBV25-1 CASRNTGELFF TGTGCCAGCAGGAACACCGGGGAGCTGTTTTTT
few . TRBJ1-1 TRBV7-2 CASSLVLGNTEAFF TGTGCCAGCAGCTTAGTGCTCGGGAACACTGAAGCTTTCTTT
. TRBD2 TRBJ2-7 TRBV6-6 CASRPIAGPYYEQYF TGTGCCAGCAGACCCATAGCGGGGCCGTACTACGAGCAGTACTTC
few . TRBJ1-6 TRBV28 CASSFRGEGNSPLHF TGTGCCAGCAGTTTTCGAGGGGAAGGAAATTCACCCCTCCACTTT
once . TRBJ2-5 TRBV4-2 CASSQDRDIRETQYF TGTGCCAGCAGCCAAGACAGGGATATTCGGGAGACCCAGTACTTC
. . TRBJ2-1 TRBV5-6 CASSLVSGINEQFF TGTGCCAGCAGCTTGGTTTCCGGGATCAATGAGCAGTTCTTC
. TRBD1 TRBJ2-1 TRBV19 CASTHGTATYNEQFF TGTGCCAGTACTCACGGGACAGCCACCTACAATGAGCAGTTCTTC
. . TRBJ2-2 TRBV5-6 CASSLGQGHAGELFF TGTGCCAGCAGCTTGGGTCAGGGCCATGCCGGGGAGCTGTTTTTT
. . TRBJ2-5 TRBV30 CACDRFQETQYF TGTGCCTGCGACAGGTTTCAAGAGACCCAGTACTTC
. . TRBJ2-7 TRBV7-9 CASSLEGRSYEQYF TGTGCCAGCAGCTTAGAAGGCCGGTCCTACGAGCAGTACTTC
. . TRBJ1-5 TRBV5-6 CASSLLDQPQHF TGTGCCAGCAGCTTGCTAGATCAGCCCCAGCATTTT
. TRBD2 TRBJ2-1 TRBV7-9 CASSLGLAGVNEQFF TGTGCCAGCAGCCTCGGACTAGCGGGAGTAAATGAGCAGTTCTTC
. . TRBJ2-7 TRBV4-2 CASSQEGRSARYEQYF TGTGCCAGCAGCCAAGAAGGACGGTCGGCACGTTACGAGCAGTACTTC
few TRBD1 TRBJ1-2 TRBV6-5 CASSGRQGADGYTF TGTGCCAGCAGTGGACGACAGGGGGCTGATGGCTACACCTTC
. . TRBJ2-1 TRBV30 CAWTGSGSYNEQFF TGTGCCTGGACGGGGAGCGGCTCCTACAATGAGCAGTTCTTC
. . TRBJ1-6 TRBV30 CAWSVPGAGANSPLHF TGTGCCTGGAGTGTACCCGGGGCAGGGGCTAATTCACCCCTCCACTTT
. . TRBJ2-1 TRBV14 CASSHRRPGSYNEQFF TGTGCCAGCAGCCATAGACGGCCGGGCTCCTACAATGAGCAGTTCTTC
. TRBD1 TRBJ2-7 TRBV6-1 CASSGDSSYEQYF TGTGCCAGCAGTGGGGACAGCTCCTACGAGCAGTACTTC
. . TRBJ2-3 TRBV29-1 CSVVVQLSTDTQYF TGCAGCGTTGTTGTTCAGTTGAGCACAGATACGCAGTATTTT
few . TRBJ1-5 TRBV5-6 CASSLNDQPQHF TGTGCCAGCAGCTTGAATGATCAGCCCCAGCATTTT
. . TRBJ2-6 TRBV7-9 CASDLSGANVLTF TGTGCCTCGGACCTCTCTGGGGCCAACGTCCTGACTTTC
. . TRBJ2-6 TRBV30 CAWSFSGANVLTF TGTGCCTGGAGTTTTTCTGGGGCCAACGTCCTGACTTTC
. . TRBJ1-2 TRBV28 CASSLGQNPYGYTF TGTGCCAGCAGTCTCGGACAGAATCCCTATGGCTACACCTTC
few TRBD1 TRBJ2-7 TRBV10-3 CAISGTGGYEQYF TGTGCCATCAGCGGGACAGGGGGCTACGAGCAGTACTTC
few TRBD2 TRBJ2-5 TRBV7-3 CASSLRSGAQETQYF TGTGCCAGCAGCTTAAGGAGCGGGGCACAAGAGACCCAGTACTTC
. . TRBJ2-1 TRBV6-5 CASSYTEHSYNEQFF TGTGCCAGCAGTTACACCGAGCACTCCTACAATGAGCAGTTCTTC
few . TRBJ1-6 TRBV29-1 CSVGAEYNSPLHF TGCAGCGTTGGGGCAGAATATAATTCACCCCTCCACTTT
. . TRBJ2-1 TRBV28 CASSFIGSYNEQFF TGTGCCAGCAGTTTTATTGGCTCCTACAATGAGCAGTTCTTC
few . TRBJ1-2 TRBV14 CASSQAPGGPYGYTF TGTGCCAGCAGCCAAGCCCCCGGAGGGCCCTATGGCTACACCTTC
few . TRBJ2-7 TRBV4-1 CASSQDGLAGPIYEQYF TGCGCCAGCAGCCAAGACGGGTTGGCAGGGCCGATTTACGAGCAGTACTTC
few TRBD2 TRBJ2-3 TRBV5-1 CASSSGTSGRPSTDTQYF TGCGCCAGCAGCTCTGGGACTAGCGGGAGGCCCAGCACAGATACGCAGTATTTT
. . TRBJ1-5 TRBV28 CASTKGSIDQPQHF TGTGCCAGCACGAAGGGGAGTATAGATCAGCCCCAGCATTTT
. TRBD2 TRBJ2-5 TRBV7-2 CASSLAGLAGETQYF TGTGCCAGCAGCTTAGCGGGACTAGCGGGGGAGACCCAGTACTTC
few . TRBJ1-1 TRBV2 CASSVGGEAFF TGTGCCAGCAGTGTAGGTGGGGAAGCTTTCTTT